This TCR beta chain was sequenced for a study of shared clonotypes between healthy human individuals. Study details: Per-donor plates numbered three CD4 naive, three CD4 memory, two CD8 naive and one CD8 memory.

Recent acute infections and vaccinations were absent in the healthy HIV-negative adult donors. Every donor, a Caucasian adult, lived in Nashville, Tennessee. Memory CD4+ cells were the fraction left after CD45RA+ naive selection. Using immunoSEQ multiplex PCR, the repertoire was profiled, and TCRdb retains in-frame clones only, with some absent. Of over a million clones in the sample, 75% to 85% were seen once. This CDR3 spans 12 amino acids. The V end lost 6 bases, the J end lost 7 bases, and 12 bases lay between the germline ends. Germline V CDR1 and CDR2: MDHEN, SYDVKM. Sequencing was done on a sample of memory CD4+ T cells from PBMCs. Sample subset: CD45RA-negative fraction. The chain couples TRBV28 to TRBJ1-1; D gene ambiguous. The TCR comes from a young man in good health. Some clones in this sample may be carry-over from other donors' samples. The CDR3 loop is CASRAPRDEAFF. The CDR3 region has the DNA TGTGCCAGCAGGGCTCCGAGGGATGAAGCTTTCTTT.